These 24 T cell receptor beta chains came from one sample sequenced in a study of Ad26.COV2.S vaccination and SARS-CoV-2 variants. Method: immunoSEQ multiplex PCR; TCRdb's copy keeps in-frame clones and lacks some. The data contain 500,000 or so clones, 80% to 90% of them singletons. Treatment defined: about 20 received Ad26.COV2.S at low or high dose, single or two shots; a few received placebo; per-sample allocation not given. The investigators took samples on day 63 after the first vaccine or placebo injection. The specimen was peripheral blood, collected in a trial of Ad26.COV2.S vaccine versus placebo. The receptors shown here come from a person between 18 and 60 years old who received the Ad26.COV2.S COVID-19 vaccine or a placebo.

The J gene is TRBJ1-1, the V gene TRBV4-1; D not certain. Germline assignment: CDR1 MGHRA and CDR2 YSYEKL. V was trimmed by 0 bases and J by 3 bases, leaving 8 bases between them. This CDR3 is 14 amino acids long. The CDR3 DNA reads TGCGCCAGCAGCCAAGATCTCTGGGACACTGAAGCTTTCTTT. It encodes CASSQDLWDTEAFF.

CDR3: CASSESGYYGYTF. The DNA for the CDR3 is TGTGCCAGCAGCGAGAGTGGGTACTATGGCTACACCTTC. The chain has TRBV7-2 and TRBJ1-2; no firm D call. Germline values: CDR1 SGHTA, CDR2 FQGNSA. The CDR3 is made up of 13 amino acids. The V gene lost 5 bases and the J gene lost 3 bases, with 10 bases spanning the gap. Drawing the rest from reference TRBV7-2 and TRBJ1-2, the complete variable domain is GAGVSQSPSNKVTEKGKDVELRCDPISGHTALYWYRQSLGQGLEFLIYFQGNSAPDKSGLPSDRFSAERTGGSVSTLTIQRTQQEDSAVYLCASSESGYYGYTFGSGTRLTVV.

V is TRBV11-2 and J is TRBJ2-1, with 12 bases that match TRBD2. This CDR3 region has 18 residues. In germline, CDR1 is SGHAT, CDR2 FQNNGV. Unmatched junction bases numbered 16, after V lost 3 bases and J lost 10 bases. In DNA form, the CDR3 reads TGTGCCAGCAGCTTCTCATGGGCTCTAGCGGGGGGGCCATACGAGCAGTTCTTC. It translates to CASSFSWALAGGPYEQFF.

In its sample, this clone was seen once. This rearrangement joins TRBV25-1 to TRBJ1-1; 10 nucleotides match TRBD1. V shed 4 bases and J 5 bases; nucleotides not matched to a gene: 7. CDR1 and CDR2 from the germline V gene are MGHDK and SYGVNS. The CDR3 loop spans 15 amino acids. CDR3 residues: CASSAPGQGVTEAFF. DNA for the CDR3: TGTGCCAGCAGTGCACCAGGACAGGGGGTGACTGAAGCTTTCTTT.

V and J are TRBV5-1 and TRBJ2-1; a possible D gene is TRBD2 (6 bases). Per germline, CDR1 SGHRS and CDR2 YFSETQ. Deletions cut 6 bases from V and 5 bases from J, with 18 bases between. The CDR3 contains 15 residues. This CDR3 reads CASTLQVAANNEQFF. The CDR3 nucleotides read TGCGCCAGCACCCTGCAGGTAGCGGCTAACAATGAGCAGTTCTTC.

This clone has a single count. CDR3 sequence reads: CASRRARARTNEKLFF. The CDR3 nucleotides read TGTGCCAGCAGGAGAGCCCGAGCTCGTACTAATGAAAAACTGTTTTTT. The V call is TRBV11-2, the J call TRBJ1-4; no clear D. V lost 6 bases and J 2 bases, leaving 16 bases between the germline ends. In germline, CDR1 is SGHAT, CDR2 FQNNGV. The CDR3 is 16 amino acids. Together with reference TRBV11-2 and TRBJ1-4, the CDR3 gives the full variable domain: EAGVAQSPRYKIIEKRQSVAFWCNPISGHATLYWYQQILGQGPKLLIQFQNNGVVDDSQLPKDRFSAERLKGVDSTLKIQPAKLEDSAVYLCASRRARARTNEKLFFGSGTQLSVL.

The J gene is TRBJ1-1, the V gene TRBV9; 11 bases are shared with TRBD1. Losses at the gene ends were 0 bases for V and 6 bases for J; bases not matched to a gene: 4. Germline loops: CDR1 SGDLS, CDR2 YYNGEE. The CDR3 is 15 residues long. CDR3 bases: TGTGCCAGCAGCGTAGCGGGGACAGGGGGGTCTGAAGCTTTCTTT. It yields the protein CASSVAGTGGSEAFF.

This rearrangement joins TRBV5-6 to TRBJ1-4; D is ambiguous. The V and J ends lost 1 base and 0 bases respectively, with 13 bases between them. CDR1 and CDR2 (germline): SGHDT, YYEEEE. The CDR3 is 17 amino acids. The CDR3 reads CASSLSRFSATNEKLFF. The CDR3 DNA follows: TGTGCCAGCAGCTTGAGCCGTTTCTCGGCAACTAATGAAAAACTGTTTTTT. The full variable domain, completed using reference TRBV5-6 and TRBJ1-4, is DAGVTQSPTHLIKTRGQQVTLRCSPKSGHDTVSWYQQALGQGPQFIFQYYEEEERQRGNFPDRFSGHQFPNYSSELNVNALLLGDSALYLCASSLSRFSATNEKLFFGSGTQLSVL.

The chain is built from TRBV5-6 and TRBJ2-7; D not resolved. V was trimmed by 4 bases and J by 9 bases, leaving 20 bases between them. The CDR3 totals 14 residues. Germline lookup yields CDR1 SGHDT and CDR2 YYEEEE. CDR3 DNA sequence: TGTGCCAGCAGCACCGGTAGGAGAGGTACGGCGCAGTACTTC. Protein product: CASSTGRRGTAQYF.

The chain uses TRBV4-1 and TRBJ1-4; D is unclear. Trimming took 0 bases from V and 3 from J, leaving 8 bases between them. In germline, CDR1 is MGHRA, CDR2 YSYEKL. This CDR3 region has 15 residues. In DNA, the CDR3 is TGCGCCAGCAGCCAAGATCACCGGGCTAATGAAAAACTGTTTTTT. As protein: CASSQDHRANEKLFF.

The chain links TRBV6-5 to TRBJ2-5; TRBD1 matches 8 bases. Per the germline V gene, CDR1 is MNHEY and CDR2 is SVGAGI. The V gene end was trimmed by 8 bases and the J gene end by 7 bases; junction bases not matched to a gene: 6. The CDR3 consists of 12 residues. The CDR3 sequence is CASLGQGRTQYF. CDR3 nucleotide sequence: TGTGCCAGCCTCGGACAGGGACGGACCCAGTACTTC.

The chain couples TRBV15 to TRBJ1-6; D ambiguous. V shed 5 bases and J shed 8 bases, with 16 bases lying between them. The CDR3 contains 15 residues. Germline V gene sequence: CDR1 LNHNV, CDR2 YYDKDF (reference sequence). The CDR3 loop reads CATSRLRRPDSPLHF. The CDR3 DNA sequence: TGTGCCACCAGCCGCCTCCGCAGGCCGGATTCACCCCTCCACTTT. The whole variable domain, filled in from reference TRBV15 and TRBJ1-6, reads DAMVIQNPRYQVTQFGKPVTLSCSQTLNHNVMYWYQQKSSQAPKLLFHYYDKDFNNEADTPDNFQSRRPNTSFCFLDIRSPGLGDTAMYLCATSRLRRPDSPLHFGNGTRLTVT.

The chain has TRBV2 and TRBJ1-2, with TRBD1 matching over 8 bases. Trimming cost V 7 bases and J 6 bases; bases outside gene matches: 16. Germline lookup yields CDR1 SNHLY and CDR2 FYNNEI. CDR3 length: 16 residues. CDR3 in amino acids: CASIRGGQGRVDGYTF. DNA of the CDR3: TGTGCCAGCATTAGGGGAGGACAGGGTCGGGTTGATGGCTACACCTTC.

V is TRBV9 and J is TRBJ2-2; D tentatively fits TRBD1 or TRBD2 (5 bases each). Germline CDR1 is SGDLS and CDR2 is YYNGEE. The germline V and J ends were trimmed by 2 bases and 3 bases, with 11 bases remaining between them. The CDR3 loop spans 15 amino acids. This chain's CDR3 is CASSVRGRDTGELFF. The CDR3 DNA sequence: TGTGCCAGCAGCGTGAGGGGTAGGGACACCGGGGAGCTGTTTTTT.

The chain couples TRBV4-1 to TRBJ1-4, with TRBD1 matching over 11 bases. Looked up from germline, CDR1 is MGHRA and CDR2 is YSYEKL. CDR3 length equals 15 residues. V lost 4 bases to trimming and J lost 6 bases; unmatched junction nucleotides: 4. CDR3 DNA: TGCGCCAGCAGCCGACCGGGACAGGGGGATGAAAAACTGTTTTTT. Its translation is CASSRPGQGDEKLFF.

This sequence joins TRBV4-2 and TRBJ1-3, with D possibly TRBD1 on 6 matching bases. V lost 3 bases and J 0 bases, leaving 12 bases between the germline ends. Germline V gene lookup returns CDR1 LGHNA and CDR2 YNFKEQ. The CDR3 sequence is 16 residues long. The CDR3 DNA reads TGTGCCAGCAGCCATCCCGGGACAAGCTCTGGAAACACCATATATTTT. Amino acid sequence: CASSHPGTSSGNTIYF.

The chain carries TRBV21-1 and TRBJ2-3; the DNA was not used to check the table's D call, TRBD2. TRBV21-1 is a listed pseudogene. This CDR3 spans 17 amino acids. The CDR3 sequence: CASSKAEREVPTDTQYF. CDR3 bases: TGTGCCAGCAGCAAAGCCGAGCGGGAGGTCCCCACAGATACGCAGTATTTT.

The V call is TRBV2, the J call TRBJ2-5, with D perhaps matching TRBD1 (6 bases). This CDR3 has 13 residues. V was clipped by 10 bases and J by 5 bases, with 17 bases between them. The germline gives CDR1 SNHLY, CDR2 FYNNEI. This CDR3 is CATQRGTTETQYF. CDR3 DNA sequence: TGTGCCACCCAGAGGGGGACAACGGAGACCCAGTACTTC. Full variable domain (missing parts from reference TRBV2 and TRBJ2-5): EPEVTQTPSHQVTQMGQEVILRCVPISNHLYFYWYRQILGQKVEFLVSFYNNEISEKSEIFDDQFSVERPDGSNFTLKIRSTKLEDSAMYFCATQRGTTETQYFGPGTRLLVL.

The chain joins TRBV6-6 to TRBJ1-5; 9 nucleotides match TRBD1. Germline assignment: CDR1 MNHNY and CDR2 SVGAGI (reference sequence). The V and J ends lost 6 bases and 0 bases, in that order; junction bases with no gene match: 6. This CDR3 has 16 amino acids. The CDR3 region has the DNA TGTGCCAGCAGGACCGGGACAGGGAGTAGCAATCAGCCCCAGCATTTT. This codes for CASRTGTGSSNQPQHF.

The genes are TRBV7-2 and TRBJ2-1, with D tentatively TRBD2 (5 bases). The CDR3 contains 16 residues. Trimming cost V 4 bases and J 9 bases, with 22 bases left between them. CDR1 is SGHTA and CDR2 is FQGNSA in the germline V gene. DNA of the CDR3: TGTGCCAGCAGCTCCAATAGCGTTTCCTCATCTCCTGAGCAGTTCTTC. Amino acids: CASSSNSVSSSPEQFF.

V is TRBV5-1 and J is TRBJ2-7; 8 bases line up with TRBD1. CDR3 length: 15 amino acids. CDR1 is SGHRS, CDR2 YFSETQ, per germline. After removal of 3 bases from V and 3 bases from J, the junction contained 8 bases not matched to a gene. The CDR3 region has the DNA TGCGCCAGCAGCTGGGCCTCCGGACAGGGCTACGAGCAGTACGTC. It encodes CASSWASGQGYEQYV.

This chain uses TRBV7-2 with TRBJ1-5, with 7 bases matching TRBD1. Unmatched junction bases numbered 15, after V lost 4 bases and J lost 6 bases. The germline CDR1 and CDR2 sequences are SGHTA and FQGNSA. This CDR3 is built from 17 residues. The CDR3 spells CASSSRRRQGGCQPQHF. The CDR3 DNA follows: TGTGCCAGCAGCTCACGACGCAGACAGGGAGGTTGTCAGCCCCAGCATTTT.

The gene calls are TRBV19 and TRBJ2-1, with D perhaps TRBD1 (6 bases). Trimming pared 3 bases from V and 8 bases from J, leaving 11 bases between. Germline V lookup: CDR1 LNHDA, CDR2 SQIVND (reference sequence). The CDR3 consists of 13 residues. Written as DNA, the CDR3 is TGTGCCAGTAGTATTGCGCAGGGGTATGAGCAGTTCTTC. This translates into CASSIAQGYEQFF.

The chain joins TRBV25-1 to TRBJ1-1, with 7 bases aligning to TRBD1. The CDR3 extends over 15 amino acids. Trimming removed 5 bases from V and 4 bases from J; junction bases left unmatched: 10. Germline CDR1 reads MGHDK; CDR2 reads SYGVNS. CDR3 protein: CASSPRDSYSTEAFF. CDR3 sequence (DNA): TGTGCCAGCAGTCCACGGGACAGCTATAGCACTGAAGCTTTCTTT.